What follows are 32 T cell receptor beta chains derived from one specimen sequenced in a study of blood T cell repertoires in COVID-19. Repertoires were generated with immunoSEQ multiplex PCR, while TCRdb's copy carries only in-frame clones and drops some. Counted here are around 450,000 clones, 75% to 90% occurring once; the ten biggest clones make up 4.3%. Sequencing input: peripheral blood. Receptor source: a woman in her twenties or thirties with acute or convalescent COVID-19.

This clone was seen only once. This rearrangement joins TRBV3-1 (or the pseudogene TRBV3-2) to TRBJ1-1, with D possibly TRBD1 on 5 matching bases. The V and J ends lost 3 bases and 3 bases respectively, with 11 bases between them. The CDR3 length is 14 residues. The germline gives CDR1 LGHDT, CDR2 YNNKEL (reference sequence). CDR3 sequence: CASSHFARDTEAFF. DNA for the CDR3: TGTGCCAGCAGCCATTTTGCCAGGGACACTGAAGCTTTCTTT.

The chain joins TRBV18 to TRBJ1-1; weak D call: TRBD1 (6 bases). This CDR3 is 16 amino acids long. Germline-derived CDR1 and CDR2 are KGHSH and LQKENI. The germline V and J ends were trimmed by 4 bases and 3 bases, with 18 bases remaining between them. CDR3 residues: CASSLNPGVVYTEAFF. DNA for the CDR3: TGTGCCAGCTCACTCAACCCAGGGGTGGTATACACTGAAGCTTTCTTT. Supplemented by reference TRBV18 and TRBJ1-1, the full variable domain reads NAGVMQNPRHLVRRRGQEARLRCSPMKGHSHVYWYRQLPEEGLKFMVYLQKENIIDESGMPKERFSAEFPKEGPSILRIQQVVRGDSAAYFCASSLNPGVVYTEAFFGQGTRLTVV.

V is TRBV4-1 and J is TRBJ2-5; the match to TRBD1 covers 7 bases. Germline CDR1 is MGHRA and CDR2 is YSYEKL. V lost 3 bases, J lost 2 bases, and 6 bases stayed unmatched. The CDR3 is 15 amino acids. The CDR3 is CASSQFQGEQETQYF. In nucleotides, the CDR3 is TGCGCCAGCAGCCAGTTCCAGGGGGAGCAAGAGACCCAGTACTTC.

This clone has only a few counts. This chain connects TRBV3-1 (or the pseudogene TRBV3-2) to TRBJ2-1; perhaps TRBD1 as D (6 bases). The length of the CDR3 is 13 residues. Germline loops: CDR1 LGHDT, CDR2 YNNKEL (reference sequence). Trimming cost V 4 bases and J 4 bases, with 8 bases left between them. CDR3 region: CASSRRGYNEQFF. The CDR3 region has the DNA TGTGCCAGCAGCCGAAGGGGGTACAATGAGCAGTTCTTC.

This rearrangement joins TRBV6-5 to TRBJ1-4; TRBD1 might be the D (5 bases). V was shortened by 7 bases and J by 5 bases, with 14 bases between the two germline ends. The CDR3 loop spans 14 amino acids. Germline values: CDR1 MNHEY, CDR2 SVGAGI. CDR3 sequence: CASTLDRGNEKLFF. DNA of the CDR3: TGTGCCAGCACTCTCGACAGAGGCAATGAAAAACTGTTTTTT.

A few counts support this clone. The rearrangement links TRBV19 to TRBJ1-3; D perhaps matches TRBD1 (5 bases). The CDR3 has 15 residues. CDR1 and CDR2 (germline): LNHDA, SQIVND (reference sequence). V was shortened by 5 bases and J by 3 bases, with 14 bases between the two germline ends. CDR3 in DNA: TGTGCCAGTAGTGAACTCAGGGTTTATGGAAACACCATATATTTT. Translating it yields CASSELRVYGNTIYF.

This chain connects TRBV30 to TRBJ1-1, with 11 bases identical to TRBD1. Per the germline V gene, CDR1 is GTSNPN and CDR2 is SVGIG (reference sequence). The ends lost 0 bases at V and 4 bases at J; junction bases unmatched: 10. This CDR3 has 17 residues. This CDR3 reads CAWSVPRTGGYGTEAFF. The DNA for the CDR3 is TGTGCCTGGAGTGTACCTCGGACAGGGGGCTATGGCACTGAAGCTTTCTTT.

The rearrangement links TRBV3-1 (or the pseudogene TRBV3-2) to TRBJ2-4; TRBD2 aligns across 13 bases. V was clipped by 2 bases and J by 2 bases; unmatched bases: 9. The CDR3 spans 19 residues. In germline, CDR1 is LGHDT, CDR2 YNNKEL (reference sequence). The CDR3 reads CASSQYTSGGAGTKNIQYF. CDR3 coding DNA: TGTGCCAGCAGCCAATATACTAGCGGGGGGGCCGGGACCAAAAACATTCAGTACTTC.

DNA of the CDR3: TGTGCCAGTGGACTCAGATTCATAGATACGCAGTATTTT. Its translation: CASGLRFIDTQYF. The chain has TRBV19 and TRBJ2-3; weak D call: TRBD2 (5 bases). Trimming shortened V by 8 bases and J by 5 bases, and 14 bases separated the two germline ends. CDR1 LNHDA and CDR2 SQIVND come from the germline V gene (reference sequence). CDR3 length equals 13 residues.

A few counts support this clone. The gene calls are TRBV5-1 and TRBJ1-2, with 8 bases aligning to TRBD1. V shed 1 base and J 4 bases; nucleotides not matched to a gene: 6. Looked up from germline, CDR1 is SGHRS and CDR2 is YFSETQ. This CDR3 region has 15 residues. As DNA, the CDR3 is TGCGCCAGCAGCTTGTCCCATGGGACAGGCTATGGCTACACCTTC. It translates to CASSLSHGTGYGYTF.

This clone was observed a few times. V usage is TRBV7-6 and J usage is TRBJ2-1; TRBD1 matches at 9 bases. Trimming took 5 bases from V and 8 from J; bases not matched to a gene: 4. Germline-derived CDR1 and CDR2 are SGHVS and FNYEAQ. The CDR3 length is 13 residues. CDR3 in DNA: TGTGCCAGCAGCCTACAGGGGGCCGATGAGCAGTTCTTC. Its translation: CASSLQGADEQFF.

The rearrangement links TRBV6-1 to TRBJ2-1, with D possibly being TRBD1 (5 bases). Germline CDR1 reads MNHNS; CDR2 reads SASEGT. Trimming stripped 2 bases from V and 12 bases from J, with 8 bases between. This CDR3 comprises 11 residues. The CDR3 loop is CASSESGLQFF. The CDR3 nucleotides are TGTGCCAGCAGTGAATCAGGGTTGCAGTTCTTC.

V usage is TRBV11-1 and J usage is TRBJ2-1, with D maybe TRBD1 (5 bases). The V and J ends lost 5 bases and 5 bases respectively, with 16 bases between them. From germline, CDR1 is SGHAT and CDR2 FQDESV (reference sequence). CDR3 size: 15 residues. The CDR3 region is CASSPRSQENNEQFF. The CDR3 region has the DNA TGTGCCAGCAGCCCCCGGTCACAGGAGAACAATGAGCAGTTCTTC.

This clone came up once. CDR3 nucleotides: TGCGCCAGCTTGGACAGCTCTGGGGCCAACGTCCTGACTTTC. It specifies CASLDSSGANVLTF. The genes are TRBV10-2 and TRBJ2-6, with D possibly matching TRBD1 (6 bases). This CDR3 comprises 14 residues. V lost 8 bases and J 0 bases, leaving 8 bases between the germline ends. Germline CDR1 reads WSHSY; CDR2 reads SAAADI.

The rearrangement links TRBV6-1 to TRBJ2-4; TRBD2 matches at 7 bases. Trimming cost V 3 bases and J 2 bases; bases outside gene matches: 7. CDR3 size: 16 residues. Per germline, CDR1 MNHNS and CDR2 SASEGT. The chain's CDR3 is CASSEAAGVTKNIQYF. DNA for the CDR3: TGTGCCAGCAGTGAGGCGGCGGGGGTAACCAAAAACATTCAGTACTTC.

The chain has TRBV19 and TRBJ2-1, with TRBD1 matching over 8 bases. After removal of 0 bases from V and 5 bases from J, the junction contained 3 bases not matched to a gene. The CDR3 extends over 15 amino acids. The germline V gene has CDR1 LNHDA and CDR2 SQIVND (reference sequence). This CDR3 reads CASSIEWTGHNEQFF. The CDR3 DNA sequence: TGTGCCAGTAGTATAGAATGGACAGGGCACAATGAGCAGTTCTTC.

The chain links TRBV6-1 to TRBJ1-1, with D possibly TRBD1 on 5 matching bases. Trimming cost V 0 bases and J 3 bases, with 14 bases left between them. CDR1 and CDR2 (germline): MNHNS, SASEGT. The CDR3 extends over 16 amino acids. The CDR3 nucleotides read TGTGCCAGCAGTGAAGCGCTGATTGGGGGGGACACTGAAGCTTTCTTT. Amino acid sequence: CASSEALIGGDTEAFF.

The chain is built from TRBV11-2 and TRBJ2-1; 7 bases are shared with TRBD1. Germline V CDR1 and CDR2: SGHAT, FQNNGV. CDR3 size: 17 residues. V gave up 2 bases and J gave up 3 bases; unmatched junction bases: 10. The CDR3 reads CASSLHRQGMNYNEQFF. The DNA for the CDR3 is TGTGCCAGCAGCTTACACCGACAGGGTATGAACTACAATGAGCAGTTCTTC.

V gene TRBV30 combines with J gene TRBJ1-2; 7 nucleotides line up with TRBD1. Germline CDR1 is GTSNPN and CDR2 is SVGIG (reference sequence). The CDR3 is 14 amino acids. Losses at the gene ends were 4 bases for V and 4 bases for J; bases not matched to a gene: 9. The CDR3 loop is CAWNQIGGGYGYTF. In DNA, the CDR3 is TGTGCCTGGAACCAAATAGGGGGCGGCTATGGCTACACCTTC.

Written as DNA, the CDR3 is TGCAGCGTTGTAGGACAAACCTACGAGCAGTACTTC. Protein: CSVVGQTYEQYF. This rearrangement joins TRBV29-1 to TRBJ2-7, with D tentatively TRBD1 (5 bases). With 4 bases removed from V and 2 bases from J, the gap between germline ends came to 9 bases. This CDR3 spans 12 amino acids. Looked up from germline, CDR1 is SQVTM and CDR2 is ANQGSEA.

This clone appeared once. This sequence joins TRBV7-2 and TRBJ1-2; 8 bases fit TRBD1. CDR1 and CDR2 (germline): SGHTA, FQGNSA. This CDR3 spans 15 amino acids. With V trimmed by 4 bases and J by 4 bases, 8 bases remained unmatched. In nucleotides, the CDR3 is TGTGCCAGCAGCTCACAGGGGGAAGGAGGCTATGGCTACACCTTC. As protein: CASSSQGEGGYGYTF.

The chain combines TRBV3-1 (or the pseudogene TRBV3-2) with TRBJ2-2, with 10 bases matching TRBD2. The length of the CDR3 is 17 residues. V trimming: 0 bases; J trimming: 8 bases; junction bases outside the gene matches: 9. Germline lookup yields CDR1 LGHDT and CDR2 YNNKEL (reference sequence). CDR3 amino acids: CASSQDRSAGGPGELFF. The CDR3 DNA is TGTGCCAGCAGCCAAGATCGATCAGCGGGGGGGCCAGGGGAGCTGTTTTTT.

This chain uses TRBV27 with TRBJ2-1; 7 nucleotides match TRBD2. CDR1 is MNHEY, CDR2 SMNVEV, per germline (reference sequence). CDR3 length: 15 amino acids. Trimming at V came to 5 bases and at J to 9 bases, leaving 13 bases not matched to a gene. CDR3 amino acids: CASSTRGGLFFEQFF. The CDR3 nucleotides read TGTGCCAGCAGTACCCGCGGGGGTTTGTTCTTTGAGCAGTTCTTC.

As for this clone: Other DNA sequences within the sample encode an identical CDR3. V is TRBV3-1 (or the pseudogene TRBV3-2) and J is TRBJ2-5; D is uncertain. Trimming left V 3 bases short and J 1 base short, with 6 bases between. Looked up from germline, CDR1 is LGHDT and CDR2 is YNNKEL (reference sequence). The CDR3 is 13 residues long. The chain's CDR3 is CASSQRGQETQYF. CDR3 nucleotides: TGTGCCAGCAGCCAGCGCGGCCAAGAGACCCAGTACTTC.

The chain employs TRBV28 and TRBJ1-6; a possible D gene is TRBD1 (6 bases). V lost 6 bases and J 9 bases, leaving 21 bases between the germline ends. CDR3 length: 16 amino acids. The V gene's germline CDR1 is MDHEN and CDR2 SYDVKM. The CDR3 DNA reads TGTGCCAGCAGCCTAACCTTCAGGGGAGTTACTTCACCCCTCCACTTT. It codes for CASSLTFRGVTSPLHF.

The rearrangement links TRBV28 to TRBJ2-5; no reliable D call. The CDR3 length is 14 residues. Germline-derived CDR1 and CDR2 are MDHEN and SYDVKM. V shed 3 bases and J shed 4 bases, with 12 bases lying between them. The CDR3 is CASSLFGRRETQYF. The CDR3, as DNA: TGTGCCAGCAGTTTGTTCGGTCGAAGAGAGACCCAGTACTTC.

This clone was seen only once. The genes are TRBV5-4 and TRBJ2-7; D is undetermined. Per the germline V gene, CDR1 is SGHNT and CDR2 is YYREEE (reference sequence). This CDR3 spans 14 amino acids. V was pared by 3 bases and J by 4 bases, with 14 bases between. CDR3 sequence: CASSSEMLGYEQYF. CDR3 coding DNA: TGTGCCAGCAGCTCGGAGATGCTAGGATACGAGCAGTACTTC.

This clone was observed a single time. The rearrangement uses TRBV29-1 and TRBJ1-1, with a possible D match to TRBD1 (5 bases). CDR1 SQVTM and CDR2 ANQGSEA come from the germline V gene. Trimming shortened V by 5 bases and J by 0 bases, and 13 bases separated the two germline ends. The CDR3 is made up of 14 amino acids. The CDR3 is CSVLRGDMNTEAFF. The CDR3 nucleotides read TGCAGCGTTTTACGGGGGGATATGAACACTGAAGCTTTCTTT.

The chain links TRBV29-1 to TRBJ1-1; weak D call: TRBD1 (5 bases). The germline V and J ends were trimmed by 0 bases and 7 bases, with 6 bases remaining between them. The CDR3 covers 11 residues. CDR1 SQVTM and CDR2 ANQGSEA come from the germline V gene. The CDR3 loop reads CSVEEDSEAFF. The CDR3 nucleotides are TGCAGCGTTGAAGAAGACAGTGAAGCTTTCTTT.

This sequence joins TRBV7-9 and TRBJ2-2; 8 bases agree with TRBD1. Looked up from germline, CDR1 is SEHNR and CDR2 is FQNEAQ (reference sequence). Losses at the gene ends were 0 bases for V and 5 bases for J; bases not matched to a gene: 14. The CDR3 consists of 19 residues. CDR3 bases: TGTGCCAGCAGCTTAGCGCCCGGGACAGGCCCCAGGGGGACCGGGGAGCTGTTTTTT. Its translation: CASSLAPGTGPRGTGELFF.

The CDR3 DNA is TGTGCCACCAGCAGAGATGGGGCGCGGGGCACTGAAGCTTTCTTT. Translation: CATSRDGARGTEAFF. V usage is TRBV15 and J usage is TRBJ1-1; weak D call: TRBD1 (5 bases). The germline gives CDR1 LNHNV, CDR2 YYDKDF (reference sequence). Trimming shortened V by 0 bases and J by 4 bases, and 12 bases separated the two germline ends. The CDR3 has 15 residues.

The V gene is TRBV21-1, the J gene TRBJ1-2; the table's D call, TRBD1, was not checked against the DNA. TRBV21-1 counts as a pseudogene. The CDR3 loop spans 17 amino acids. CDR3 region: CASSKVRGEPANYGYTF. The CDR3 region has the DNA TGTGCCAGCAGCAAAGTTAGGGGCGAACCCGCTAACTATGGCTACACCTTC.